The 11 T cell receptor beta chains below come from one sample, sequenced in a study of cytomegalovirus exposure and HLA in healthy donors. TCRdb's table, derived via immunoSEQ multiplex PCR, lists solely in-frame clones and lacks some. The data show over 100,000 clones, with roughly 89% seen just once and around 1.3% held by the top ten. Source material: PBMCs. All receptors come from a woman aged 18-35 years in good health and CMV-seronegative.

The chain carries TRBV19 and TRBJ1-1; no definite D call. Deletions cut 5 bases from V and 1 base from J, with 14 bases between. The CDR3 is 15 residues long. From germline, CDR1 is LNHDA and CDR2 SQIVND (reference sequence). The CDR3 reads CASSSWGGRNTEAFF. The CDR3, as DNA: TGTGCCAGTAGTTCGTGGGGAGGGCGGAACACTGAAGCTTTCTTT.

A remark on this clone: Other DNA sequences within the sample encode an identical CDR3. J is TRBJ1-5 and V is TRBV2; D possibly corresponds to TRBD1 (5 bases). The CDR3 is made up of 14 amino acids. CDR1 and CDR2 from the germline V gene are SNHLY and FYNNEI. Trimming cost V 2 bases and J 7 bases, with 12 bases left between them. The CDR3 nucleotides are TGTGCCAGCAGTGAAAACCAGGGTTCCCAGCCCCAGCATTTT. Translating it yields CASSENQGSQPQHF.

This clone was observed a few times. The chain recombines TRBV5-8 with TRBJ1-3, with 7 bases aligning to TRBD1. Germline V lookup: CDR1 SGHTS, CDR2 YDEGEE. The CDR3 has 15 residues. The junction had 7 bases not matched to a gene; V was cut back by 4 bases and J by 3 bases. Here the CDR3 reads CASSETGSYGNTIYF. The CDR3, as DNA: TGTGCCAGCAGCGAGACAGGGTCTTATGGAAACACCATATATTTT.

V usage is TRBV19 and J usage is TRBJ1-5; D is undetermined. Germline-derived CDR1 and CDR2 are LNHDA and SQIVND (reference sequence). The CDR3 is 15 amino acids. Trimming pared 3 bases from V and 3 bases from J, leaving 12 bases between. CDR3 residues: CASSITEQFNQPQHF. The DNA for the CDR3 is TGTGCCAGTAGTATTACAGAACAATTCAATCAGCCCCAGCATTTT.

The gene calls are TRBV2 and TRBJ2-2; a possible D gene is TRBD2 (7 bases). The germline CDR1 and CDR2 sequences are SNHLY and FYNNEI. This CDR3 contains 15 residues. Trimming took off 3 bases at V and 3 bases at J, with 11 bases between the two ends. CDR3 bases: TGTGCCAGCAGTGATAAGGGGGGGTACACCGGGGAGCTGTTTTTT. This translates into CASSDKGGYTGELFF.

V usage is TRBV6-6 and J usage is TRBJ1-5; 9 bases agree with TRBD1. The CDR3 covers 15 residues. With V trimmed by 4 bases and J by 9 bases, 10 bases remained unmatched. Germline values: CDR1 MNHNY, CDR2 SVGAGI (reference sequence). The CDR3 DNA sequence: TGTGCCAGCAGTTTTATCCGGGACAGGGTATGGCCCCAGCATTTT. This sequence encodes CASSFIRDRVWPQHF.

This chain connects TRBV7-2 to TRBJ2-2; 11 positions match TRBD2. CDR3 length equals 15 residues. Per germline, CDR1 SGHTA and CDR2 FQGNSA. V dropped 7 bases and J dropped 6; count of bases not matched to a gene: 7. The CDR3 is CASTDPGLAAGELFF. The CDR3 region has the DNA TGTGCCAGCACCGATCCGGGACTAGCGGCCGGGGAGCTGTTTTTT.

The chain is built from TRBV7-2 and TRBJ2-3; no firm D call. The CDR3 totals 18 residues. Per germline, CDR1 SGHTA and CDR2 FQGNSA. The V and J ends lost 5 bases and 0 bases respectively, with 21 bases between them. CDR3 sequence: CASSHTPLGISSTDTQYF. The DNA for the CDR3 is TGTGCCAGCAGCCATACCCCCCTGGGCATATCTAGCACAGATACGCAGTATTTT.

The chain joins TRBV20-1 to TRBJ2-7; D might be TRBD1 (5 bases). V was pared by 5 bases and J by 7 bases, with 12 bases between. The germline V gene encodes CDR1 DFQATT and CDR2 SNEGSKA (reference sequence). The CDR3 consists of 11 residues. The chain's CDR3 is CSASDRQEQYF. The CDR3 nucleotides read TGCAGTGCTTCCGACCGACAGGAGCAGTACTTC.

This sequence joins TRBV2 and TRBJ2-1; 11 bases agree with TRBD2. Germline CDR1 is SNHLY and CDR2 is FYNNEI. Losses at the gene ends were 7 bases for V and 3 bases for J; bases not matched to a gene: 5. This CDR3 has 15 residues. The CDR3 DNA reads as TGTGCCAGCACAGGGACTAGCGGAGACTACAATGAGCAGTTCTTC. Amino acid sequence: CASTGTSGDYNEQFF. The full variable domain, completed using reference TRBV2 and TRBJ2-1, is EPEVTQTPSHQVTQMGQEVILRCVPISNHLYFYWYRQILGQKVEFLVSFYNNEISEKSEIFDDQFSVERPDGSNFTLKIRSTKLEDSAMYFCASTGTSGDYNEQFFGPGTRLTVL.

CDR3 protein: CASQSGAYTDTQYF. The CDR3 DNA reads as TGTGCCAGCCAAAGCGGGGCGTACACAGATACGCAGTATTTT. The chain uses TRBV27 and TRBJ2-3; 7 nucleotides align to TRBD2. CDR1 is MNHEY and CDR2 is SMNVEV in the germline V gene (reference sequence). The CDR3 runs 14 residues. J gave up 2 bases and V 8 bases, and 7 bases lay outside the gene matches.